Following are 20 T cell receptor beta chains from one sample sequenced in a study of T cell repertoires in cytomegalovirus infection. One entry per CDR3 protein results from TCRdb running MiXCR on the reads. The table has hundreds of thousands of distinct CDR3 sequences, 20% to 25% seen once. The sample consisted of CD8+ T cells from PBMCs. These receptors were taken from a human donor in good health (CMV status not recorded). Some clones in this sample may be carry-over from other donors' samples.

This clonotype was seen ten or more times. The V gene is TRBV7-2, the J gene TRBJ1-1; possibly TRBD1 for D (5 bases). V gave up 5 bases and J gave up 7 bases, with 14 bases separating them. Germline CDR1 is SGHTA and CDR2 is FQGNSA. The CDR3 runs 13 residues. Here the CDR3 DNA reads TGTGCCAGCAGCCTAGGGGTCCGGGGTGAAGCTTTCTTT. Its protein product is CASSLGVRGEAFF.

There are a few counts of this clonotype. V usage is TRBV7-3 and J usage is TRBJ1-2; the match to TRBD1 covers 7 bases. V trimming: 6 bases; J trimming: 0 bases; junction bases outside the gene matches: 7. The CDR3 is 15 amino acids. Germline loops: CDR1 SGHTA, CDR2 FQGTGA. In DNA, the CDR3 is TGTGCCAGCAGTCTCACAGGGGTTTCTAACTATGGCTACACCTTC. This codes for CASSLTGVSNYGYTF.

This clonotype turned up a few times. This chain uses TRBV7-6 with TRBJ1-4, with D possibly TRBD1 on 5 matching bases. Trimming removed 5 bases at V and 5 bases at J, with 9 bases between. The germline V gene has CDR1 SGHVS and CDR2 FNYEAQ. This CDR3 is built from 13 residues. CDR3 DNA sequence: TGTGCCAGCAGCAAGAGACAGAATGAAAAACTGTTTTTT. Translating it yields CASSKRQNEKLFF. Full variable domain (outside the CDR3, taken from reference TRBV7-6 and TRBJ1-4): GAGVSQSPRYKVTKRGQDVALRCDPISGHVSLYWYRQALGQGPEFLTYFNYEAQQDKSGLPNDRFSAERPEGSISTLTIQRTEQRDSAMYRCASSKRQNEKLFFGSGTQLSVL.

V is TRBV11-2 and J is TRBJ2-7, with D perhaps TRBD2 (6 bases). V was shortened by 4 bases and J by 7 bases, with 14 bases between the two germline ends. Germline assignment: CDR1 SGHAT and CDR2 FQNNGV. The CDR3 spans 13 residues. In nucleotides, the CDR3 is TGTGCCAGCAGCTCGGACTACCCTGGGGAGCAGTACGTC. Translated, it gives CASSSDYPGEQYV.

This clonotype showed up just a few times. Written as DNA, the CDR3 is TGTGCCAGCAGCGGGACTAGCGGGGGTATCCTTTCTCTCGAGCAGTACTTC. As protein: CASSGTSGGILSLEQYF. V is TRBV14 and J is TRBJ2-7; 14 bases are a match to TRBD2. CDR3 length equals 17 residues. CDR1 SGHDN and CDR2 FVKESK come from the germline V gene. With 5 bases clipped from V and 6 bases from J, the junction kept 12 bases outside the gene matches.

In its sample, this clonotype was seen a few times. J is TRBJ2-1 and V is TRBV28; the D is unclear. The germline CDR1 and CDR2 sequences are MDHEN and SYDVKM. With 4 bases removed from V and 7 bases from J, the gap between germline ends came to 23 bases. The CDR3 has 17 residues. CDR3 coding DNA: TGTGCCAGCAGTTCCCCTTACTCGTGGGATTTAGAAAATGAGCAGTTCTTC. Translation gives CASSSPYSWDLENEQFF.

DNA for the CDR3: TGCAGTGCTAGACTGAGGGGGGCCAATCAGCCCCAGCATTTT. Translated, it gives CSARLRGANQPQHF. This chain uses TRBV20-1 with TRBJ1-5, with D possibly matching TRBD1 (6 bases). CDR3 size: 14 residues. Germline CDR1 reads DFQATT; CDR2 reads SNEGSKA (reference sequence). V shed 2 bases and J shed 3 bases, with 11 bases lying between them.

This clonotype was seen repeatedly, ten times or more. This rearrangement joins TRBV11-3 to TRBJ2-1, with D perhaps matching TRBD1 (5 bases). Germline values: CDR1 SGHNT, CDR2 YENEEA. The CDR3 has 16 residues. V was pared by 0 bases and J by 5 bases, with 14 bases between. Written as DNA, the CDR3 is TGTGCCAGCAGCTTAGACCTCTTGGGGCCGGACAATGAGCAGTTCTTC. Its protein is CASSLDLLGPDNEQFF.

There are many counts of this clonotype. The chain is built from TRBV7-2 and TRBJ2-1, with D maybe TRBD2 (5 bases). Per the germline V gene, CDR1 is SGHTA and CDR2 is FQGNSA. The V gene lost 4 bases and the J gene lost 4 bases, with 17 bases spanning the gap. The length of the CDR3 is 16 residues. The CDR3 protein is CASSSSGVNGYNEQFF. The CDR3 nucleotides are TGTGCCAGCAGCTCGTCCGGGGTAAACGGGTACAATGAGCAGTTCTTC.

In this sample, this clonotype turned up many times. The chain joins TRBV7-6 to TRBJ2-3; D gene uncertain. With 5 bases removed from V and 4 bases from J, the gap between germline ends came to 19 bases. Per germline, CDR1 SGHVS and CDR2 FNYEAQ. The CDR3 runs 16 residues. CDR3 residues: CASSHRLEDFPDTQYF. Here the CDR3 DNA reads TGTGCCAGCAGCCACCGGCTAGAAGATTTCCCAGATACGCAGTATTTT.

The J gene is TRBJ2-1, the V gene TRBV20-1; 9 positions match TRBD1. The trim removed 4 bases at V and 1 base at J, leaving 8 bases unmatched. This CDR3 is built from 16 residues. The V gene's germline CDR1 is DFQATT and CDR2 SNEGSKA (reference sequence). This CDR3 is CSAKTPGTGSYNEQFF. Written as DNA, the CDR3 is TGCAGTGCTAAAACTCCCGGGACAGGGTCCTACAATGAGCAGTTCTTC.

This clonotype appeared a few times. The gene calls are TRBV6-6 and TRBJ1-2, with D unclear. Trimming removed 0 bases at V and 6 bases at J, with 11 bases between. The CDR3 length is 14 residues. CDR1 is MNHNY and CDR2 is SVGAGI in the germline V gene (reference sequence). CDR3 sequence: CASSYSGNTNGYTF. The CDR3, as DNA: TGTGCCAGCAGTTACTCGGGGAATACTAATGGCTACACCTTC.

The CDR3: CASKRQPLTMNTEAFF. CDR3 DNA: TGTGCCAGTAAGAGACAGCCCCTCACTATGAACACTGAAGCTTTCTTT. This chain uses TRBV19 with TRBJ1-1; tentative D call: TRBD1 (5 bases). Germline V gene data show CDR1 as LNHDA and CDR2 as SQIVND (reference sequence). The CDR3 is 16 residues long. The V end was cut by 7 bases, the J end by 0 bases, with 18 bases between.

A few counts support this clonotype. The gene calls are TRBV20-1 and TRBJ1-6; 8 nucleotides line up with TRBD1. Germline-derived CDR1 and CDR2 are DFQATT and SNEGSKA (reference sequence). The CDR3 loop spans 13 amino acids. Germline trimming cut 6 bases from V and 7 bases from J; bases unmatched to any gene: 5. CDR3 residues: CSAWDRSNSPLHF. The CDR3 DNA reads TGCAGTGCCTGGGACAGGTCCAATTCACCCCTCCACTTT.

This CDR3 is CASRARGANSPLHF. Here the CDR3 DNA reads TGTGCCAGCAGGGCGCGGGGTGCCAATTCACCCCTCCACTTT. The chain combines TRBV28 with TRBJ1-6, with D unclear. This CDR3 has 14 amino acids. In germline, CDR1 is MDHEN, CDR2 SYDVKM. V lost 6 bases to trimming and J lost 7 bases, with 13 bases between them.

The CDR3 DNA is TGTGCCAGCAGTGAATTATCAGGCAGTTCCTACAATGAGCAGTTCTTC. Translated, it gives CASSELSGSSYNEQFF. The chain combines TRBV25-1 with TRBJ2-1; the D is unclear. V lost 1 base and J lost 1, with 11 bases in between. The CDR3 loop spans 16 amino acids. Germline CDR1 is MGHDK and CDR2 is SYGVNS.

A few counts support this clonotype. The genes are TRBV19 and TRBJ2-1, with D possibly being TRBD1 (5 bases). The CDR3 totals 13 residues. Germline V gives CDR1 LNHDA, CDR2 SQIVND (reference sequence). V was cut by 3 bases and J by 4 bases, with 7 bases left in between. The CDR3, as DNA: TGTGCCAGTAGTATGGGGCCTTACAATGAGCAGTTCTTC. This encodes CASSMGPYNEQFF. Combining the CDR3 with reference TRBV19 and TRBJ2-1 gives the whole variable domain DGGITQSPKYLFRKEGQNVTLSCEQNLNHDAMYWYRQDPGQGLRLIYYSQIVNDFQKGDIAEGYSVSREKKESFPLTVTSAQKNPTAFYLCASSMGPYNEQFFGPGTRLTVL.

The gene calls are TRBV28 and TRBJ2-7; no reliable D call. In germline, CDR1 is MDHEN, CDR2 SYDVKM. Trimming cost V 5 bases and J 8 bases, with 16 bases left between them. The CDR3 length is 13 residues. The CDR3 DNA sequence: TGTGCCAGCAGTAACCAGGTGTACGACAAGCAGTACGTC. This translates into CASSNQVYDKQYV.

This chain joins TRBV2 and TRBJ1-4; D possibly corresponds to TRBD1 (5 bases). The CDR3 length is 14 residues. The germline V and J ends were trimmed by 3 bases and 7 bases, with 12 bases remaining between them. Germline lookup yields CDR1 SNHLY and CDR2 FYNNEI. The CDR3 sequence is CASSDGIGGEKLFF. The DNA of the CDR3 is TGTGCCAGCAGTGATGGGATTGGGGGTGAAAAACTGTTTTTT.

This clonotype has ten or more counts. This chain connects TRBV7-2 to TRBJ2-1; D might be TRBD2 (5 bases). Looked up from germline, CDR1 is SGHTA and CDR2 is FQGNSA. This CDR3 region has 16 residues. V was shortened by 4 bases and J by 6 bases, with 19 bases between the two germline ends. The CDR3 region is CASSWGGAAYFNEQFF. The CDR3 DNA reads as TGTGCCAGCAGCTGGGGTGGAGCGGCATATTTCAATGAGCAGTTCTTC.